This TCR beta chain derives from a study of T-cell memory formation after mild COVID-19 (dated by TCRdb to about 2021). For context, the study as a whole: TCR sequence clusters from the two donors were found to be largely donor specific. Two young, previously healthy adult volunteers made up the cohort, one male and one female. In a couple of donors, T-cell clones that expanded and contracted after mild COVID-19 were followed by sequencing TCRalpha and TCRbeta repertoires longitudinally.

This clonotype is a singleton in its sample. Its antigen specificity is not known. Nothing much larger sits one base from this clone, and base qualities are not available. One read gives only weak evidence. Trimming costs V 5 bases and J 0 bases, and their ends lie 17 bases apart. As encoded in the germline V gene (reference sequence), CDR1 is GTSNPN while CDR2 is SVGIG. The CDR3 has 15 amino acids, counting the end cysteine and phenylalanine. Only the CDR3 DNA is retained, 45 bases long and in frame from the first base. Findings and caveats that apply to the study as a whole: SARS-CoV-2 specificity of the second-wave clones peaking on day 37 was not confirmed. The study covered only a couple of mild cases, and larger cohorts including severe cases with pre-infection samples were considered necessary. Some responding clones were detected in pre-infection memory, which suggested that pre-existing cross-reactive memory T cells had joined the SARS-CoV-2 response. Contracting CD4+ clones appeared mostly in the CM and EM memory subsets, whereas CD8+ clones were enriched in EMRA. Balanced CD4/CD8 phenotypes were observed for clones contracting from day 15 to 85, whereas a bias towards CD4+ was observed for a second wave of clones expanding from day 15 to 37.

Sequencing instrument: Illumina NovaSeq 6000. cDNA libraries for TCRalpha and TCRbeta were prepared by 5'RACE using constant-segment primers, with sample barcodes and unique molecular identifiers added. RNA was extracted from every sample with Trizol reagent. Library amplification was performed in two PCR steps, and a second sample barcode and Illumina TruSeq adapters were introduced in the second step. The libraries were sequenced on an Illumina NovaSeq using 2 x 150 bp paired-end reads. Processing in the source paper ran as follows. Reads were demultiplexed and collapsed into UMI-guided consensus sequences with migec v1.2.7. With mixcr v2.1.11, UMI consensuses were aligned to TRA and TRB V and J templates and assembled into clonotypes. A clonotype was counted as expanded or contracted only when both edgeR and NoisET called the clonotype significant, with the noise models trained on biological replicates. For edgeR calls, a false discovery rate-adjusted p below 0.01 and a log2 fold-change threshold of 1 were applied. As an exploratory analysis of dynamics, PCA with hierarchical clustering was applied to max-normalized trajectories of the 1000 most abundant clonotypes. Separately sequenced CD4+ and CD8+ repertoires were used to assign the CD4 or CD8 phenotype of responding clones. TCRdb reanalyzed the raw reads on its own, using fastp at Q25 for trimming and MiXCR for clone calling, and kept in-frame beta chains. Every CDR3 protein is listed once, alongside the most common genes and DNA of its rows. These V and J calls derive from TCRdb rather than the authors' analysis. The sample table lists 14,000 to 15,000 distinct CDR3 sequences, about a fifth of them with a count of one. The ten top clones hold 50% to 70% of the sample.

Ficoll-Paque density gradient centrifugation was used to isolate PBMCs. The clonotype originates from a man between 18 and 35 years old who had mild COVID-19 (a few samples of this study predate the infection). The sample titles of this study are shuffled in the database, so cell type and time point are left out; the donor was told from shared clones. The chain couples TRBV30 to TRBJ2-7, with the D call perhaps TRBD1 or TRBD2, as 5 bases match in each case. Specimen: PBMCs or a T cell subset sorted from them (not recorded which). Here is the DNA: TGTGCCTGGTCCCTGGGGGTCCAGAGCTCCTACGAGCAGTACTTC. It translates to CAWSLGVQSSYEQYF.